A single sample gave rise to the 23 T cell receptor beta chains below, sequenced in a study of cytomegalovirus exposure and HLA in healthy donors. Primers for the PCR totalled 60 Vbeta and 13 Jbeta. Method: immunoSEQ multiplex PCR; TCRdb's copy keeps in-frame clones and lacks some. The data contain around 130,000 clones, about four fifths of them seen just once; the ten biggest clones take up approximately 4%. The sequenced sample consisted of PBMCs. The receptors come from a woman aged 35 to 49 in good health and CMV-seronegative.

This rearrangement joins TRBV11-2 to TRBJ2-3; 8 positions agree with TRBD2. After removal of 4 bases from V and 2 bases from J, the junction contained 8 bases not matched to a gene. Per the germline V gene, CDR1 is SGHAT and CDR2 is FQNNGV. The CDR3 runs to 16 residues. As DNA, the CDR3 is TGTGCCAGCAGCTCTCGGGGCGGGGGGTTCACAGATACGCAGTATTTT. This codes for CASSSRGGGFTDTQYF.

The V call is TRBV6-6, the J call TRBJ2-2; D is uncertain. The V and J ends lost 6 bases and 0 bases respectively, with 8 bases between them. CDR3 length: 14 residues. CDR1 is MNHNY and CDR2 is SVGAGI in the germline V gene (reference sequence). The CDR3: CASRFPSNTGELFF. For the CDR3, the DNA is TGTGCCAGCAGATTTCCTTCGAACACCGGGGAGCTGTTTTTT.

V usage is TRBV4-3 and J usage is TRBJ2-2, with a tentative D call TRBD1 (6 bases). CDR3 length equals 18 residues. The germline gives CDR1 LGHNA, CDR2 YSLEER. The V end was cut by 0 bases, the J end by 7 bases, with 21 bases between. The CDR3 DNA follows: TGCGCCAGCAGCCAAGATAATGGTGGAAGGGTAGGGGGCGGGGAGCTGTTTTTT. It specifies CASSQDNGGRVGGGELFF.

The V call is TRBV6-5, the J call TRBJ2-7; 9 bases map to TRBD1. This CDR3 contains 14 residues. Germline trimming cut 7 bases from V and 5 bases from J; bases unmatched to any gene: 9. Germline CDR1 and CDR2: MNHEY and SVGAGI. CDR3 loop: CASKLGTGSHEQYF. The CDR3, as DNA: TGTGCCAGCAAGTTGGGGACAGGGTCCCACGAGCAGTACTTC.

The chain uses TRBV7-9 and TRBJ2-5, with TRBD1 as a possible D gene (6 bases). Trimming stripped 2 bases from V and 1 base from J, with 14 bases between. Germline V gives CDR1 SEHNR, CDR2 FQNEAQ (reference sequence). The CDR3 consists of 16 residues. The CDR3 here is CASSLSWTRGQETQYF. CDR3 coding DNA: TGTGCCAGCAGCTTATCGTGGACCAGGGGCCAAGAGACCCAGTACTTC.

In this sample, this clone turned up a few times. V is TRBV10-3 and J is TRBJ1-5; a possible D gene is TRBD1 (6 bases). Germline V lookup: CDR1 ENHRY, CDR2 SYGVKD. Trimming removed 6 bases from V and 3 bases from J, with 12 bases in between. The CDR3 consists of 14 residues. The CDR3 sequence is CAISKQGPNQPQHF. Written as DNA, the CDR3 is TGTGCCATCAGCAAACAGGGTCCCAATCAGCCCCAGCATTTT.

V is TRBV7-2 and J is TRBJ1-2; D remains ambiguous. The CDR3 spans 15 residues. Germline V gene sequence: CDR1 SGHTA, CDR2 FQGNSA. The germline V and J ends were trimmed by 5 bases and 0 bases, with 13 bases remaining between them. In nucleotides, the CDR3 is TGTGCCAGCAGCCCCCAGGCCGGGGCTAACTATGGCTACACCTTC. Amino acid sequence: CASSPQAGANYGYTF.

V gene TRBV4-1 combines with J gene TRBJ1-4, with D perhaps matching TRBD1 (5 bases). Trimming left V 1 base short and J 8 bases short, with 11 bases between. Germline CDR1 reads MGHRA; CDR2 reads YSYEKL. This CDR3 has 14 residues. The CDR3 region is CASSQGLSGEKLFF. Written as DNA, the CDR3 is TGCGCCAGCAGCCAAGGTTTATCAGGGGAAAAACTGTTTTTT.

The chain couples TRBV18 to TRBJ1-2; D call uncertain. In germline, CDR1 is KGHSH, CDR2 LQKENI. Trimming took off 6 bases at V and 4 bases at J, with 12 bases between the two ends. This CDR3 spans 13 amino acids. This CDR3 reads CASSPDGSYGYTF. CDR3 DNA: TGTGCCAGCTCCCCTGATGGCTCCTATGGCTACACCTTC.

In DNA, the CDR3 is TGTGCCAGCAGCCCGTTGGGCTCAAGGAATGAGCAGTTCTTC. Translating it yields CASSPLGSRNEQFF. The rearrangement uses TRBV28 and TRBJ2-1; D uncertain. The CDR3 has 14 amino acids. The germline gives CDR1 MDHEN, CDR2 SYDVKM. Between the trimmed V and J ends, which lost 6 bases and 7 bases, there was a span of 16 bases. Combining the CDR3 with reference TRBV28 and TRBJ2-1 gives the whole variable domain DVKVTQSSRYLVKRTGEKVFLECVQDMDHENMFWYRQDPGLGLRLIYFSYDVKMKEKGDIPEGYSVSREKKERFSLILESASTNQTSMYLCASSPLGSRNEQFFGPGTRLTVL.

The chain carries TRBV19 and TRBJ1-1; the D gene is possibly TRBD1 (5 bases). The CDR3 extends over 14 amino acids. CDR1 is LNHDA and CDR2 is SQIVND in the germline V gene (reference sequence). Deletions cut 5 bases from V and 2 bases from J, with 12 bases between. The CDR3 DNA follows: TGTGCCAGTAGTCTACTACAGGAAAACACTGAAGCTTTCTTT. It encodes CASSLLQENTEAFF.

The V and J genes are TRBV4-3 and TRBJ2-1, with D perhaps matching TRBD1 (6 bases). The CDR3 is 15 residues long. Trimming took 1 base from V and 5 from J, leaving 12 bases between them. Germline CDR1 reads LGHNA; CDR2 reads YSLEER. The CDR3 is CASSQGSGHHNEQFF. In DNA form, the CDR3 reads TGCGCCAGCAGCCAAGGTTCGGGACACCACAATGAGCAGTTCTTC.

The J gene is TRBJ2-2, the V gene TRBV6-1; D is undetermined. Deletions cut 3 bases from V and 0 bases from J, with 5 bases between. The germline gives CDR1 MNHNS, CDR2 SASEGT. The CDR3 extends over 14 amino acids. The CDR3 protein is CASSDTSNTGELFF. In nucleotides, the CDR3 is TGTGCCAGCAGTGACACTTCGAACACCGGGGAGCTGTTTTTT.

The sample holds a few counts of this clone. This rearrangement joins TRBV4-3 to TRBJ1-6; D is undetermined. The CDR3 is 16 amino acids. Germline CDR1 LGHNA, CDR2 YSLEER. The ends were cut back, 1 base at V and 0 bases at J, with 7 bases in the middle. CDR3 sequence (DNA): TGCGCCAGCAGCCAAGCCCTGAGCTCCTATAATTCACCCCTCCACTTT. It is translated as CASSQALSSYNSPLHF.

The chain carries TRBV7-2 and TRBJ2-7, with 7 nucleotides matching TRBD2. Looked up from germline, CDR1 is SGHTA and CDR2 is FQGNSA. The CDR3 has 17 amino acids. V lost 2 bases and J lost 3; bases outside the gene matches: 13. DNA of the CDR3: TGTGCCAGCAGCTTAAGACACCGAACGGGAGGAGTCTACGAGCAGTACTTC. Translation: CASSLRHRTGGVYEQYF.

The rearrangement uses TRBV9 and TRBJ2-3; TRBD2 agrees at 7 bases. From germline, CDR1 is SGDLS and CDR2 YYNGEE. The CDR3 contains 12 residues. Germline trimming cut 7 bases from V and 4 bases from J; bases unmatched to any gene: 3. The CDR3 reads CASGGGADTQYF. In DNA, the CDR3 is TGTGCCAGCGGGGGAGGGGCAGATACGCAGTATTTT.

The chain is built from TRBV6-1 and TRBJ1-1; a weak D match, TRBD1 (6 bases). Trimming left V 3 bases short and J 4 bases short, with 15 bases between. From germline, CDR1 is MNHNS and CDR2 SASEGT. CDR3 length: 15 amino acids. The CDR3 DNA is TGTGCCAGCAGTGACCTCCAGGGGTCGGGCACTGAAGCTTTCTTT. It yields the protein CASSDLQGSGTEAFF.

The J gene is TRBJ1-2, the V gene TRBV10-3; 8 nucleotides match TRBD1. CDR1 and CDR2 (germline): ENHRY, SYGVKD. V was clipped by 4 bases and J by 8 bases; unmatched bases: 12. The CDR3 extends over 15 amino acids. Here the CDR3 DNA reads TGTGCCATCAGTGCACCGGACAGGGCATTCCAAGGCTACACCTTC. Translated, it gives CAISAPDRAFQGYTF.

The chain has TRBV23-1 and TRBJ1-5, with 8 bases matching TRBD1. TRBV23-1 is an ORF for which the function is uncertain. CDR3 length equals 16 residues. Trimming cost V 2 bases and J 6 bases; bases outside gene matches: 9. DNA for the CDR3: TGCGCCAGCAGTCAACCGTCAGGGGGCAGAGGTCAGCCCCAGCATTTT. Protein product: CASSQPSGGRGQPQHF.

As to this clone: A junction boundary mismatches the germline segment, possibly from a read error. The rearrangement uses TRBV7-9 and TRBJ1-5; D uncertain. CDR3 length equals 12 residues. CDR1 is SEHNR and CDR2 is FQNEAQ in the germline V gene (reference sequence). Here the CDR3 DNA reads TGTTCCAGCAGCTTGTCGGATCAGCCCCAGCATTTT. Translating gives CSSSLSDQPQHF.

The chain combines TRBV9 with TRBJ2-2, with 8 bases aligning to TRBD2. CDR3 length: 15 amino acids. Trimming at V came to 0 bases and at J to 7 bases, leaving 5 bases not matched to a gene. Germline assignment: CDR1 SGDLS and CDR2 YYNGEE. In DNA, the CDR3 is TGTGCCAGCAGCGTAGATGTTAGCGGGAACGGGGAGCTGTTTTTT. Translated: CASSVDVSGNGELFF.

The chain uses TRBV4-1 and TRBJ2-2; tentatively, D is TRBD1 (6 bases). The V gene's germline CDR1 is MGHRA and CDR2 YSYEKL. The CDR3 is 13 amino acids. The V and J ends lost 11 bases and 0 bases respectively, with 10 bases between them. This CDR3 is CAGKGANTGELFF. The CDR3, as DNA: TGCGCCGGGAAGGGGGCGAACACCGGGGAGCTGTTTTTT.

J is TRBJ1-3 and V is TRBV14; D uncertain. This CDR3 has 16 amino acids. Trimming shortened V by 0 bases and J by 2 bases, and 11 bases separated the two germline ends. The germline CDR1 and CDR2 sequences are SGHDN and FVKESK. Written as DNA, the CDR3 is TGTGCCAGCAGCCAAGAGCACAAATTGACTGGAAACACCATATATTTT. Its translation is CASSQEHKLTGNTIYF.